This TCR beta chain appears in the sequencing data of a study of tumor and adjacent non-tumor tissue in lung cancer. Study in general: Samples averaged approximately 3.9 million productive TCRbeta reads each. Findings and caveats of the study: In normal lung, the top 100 clones were significantly more dominant than in tumor.

The library came from three nested PCR rounds adapted from ARM-PCR protocols. TCRdb processed the multiplex PCR reads anew with MiXCR; each CDR3 protein has one entry. The profile shows about 110,000 distinct CDR3 sequences, 60% to 80% of them singletons. With regard to this clonotype: No antigen is known for it. This may be a read error, as it is one base from a much larger clone.

This sample's RNA came from whole unsorted tissue. This non-tumor lung sample came from over 3 cm beyond the tumor edge. CDR1 and CDR2 from the germline V gene are SGHDN and FVKESK. This CDR3 has 16 amino acids. The sequence was collected from a man in his 60s with non-small cell lung cancer. V gene TRBV14 combines with J gene TRBJ2-1; weak D call: TRBD2 (6 bases). The sample taken for sequencing was distant non-tumor lung tissue. CDR3 sequence (DNA): TGTGACAGCAGCCAAGGGGCGGGGCTATCGTACAATGAGCAGTTCTTC. It encodes CDSSQGAGLSYNEQFF.